This T cell receptor (beta chain) was retrieved from a study of a mutant IDH1 vaccine in newly diagnosed glioma. In this sample, this clone turned up a few times. As yet, its antigen is unknown. Distinct nucleotide sequences in the sample also encode this CDR3. Time point here: week 35, safety follow-up. Doses of 300 ug of mutant IDH1 20-mer peptide were given with topical imiquimod. In weeks 1, 3, 5, 7, 11, 15, 19 and 23, patients were vaccinated. Here immunoSEQ multiplex PCR was the method, and the copy in TCRdb shows in-frame clones only, minus some. The data contain about 64,000 clones, under 85% of them singletons. The germline V gene has CDR1 GTSNPN and CDR2 SVGIG (reference sequence). This CDR3 is built from 11 residues. The V end was cut by 2 bases, the J end by 4 bases, with 3 bases between.

This TCR was sampled from a man aged 45-60 years with glioma. The specimen comprised PBMCs, sampled from a glioma patient whose treatment included an IDH1 peptide vaccine. This sequence joins TRBV30 and TRBJ2-1; unclear D gene. The CDR3 sequence: CAWSLYNEQFF. The CDR3 bases are TGTGCCTGGAGTTTATACAATGAGCAGTTCTTC.